These T cell receptor beta chains were read from a single sample in a study of monozygotic twins with inflammatory bowel disease. No DNA is given; TCRdb re-called the 5' RACE reads and lists each CDR3 protein once. The sample holds 150,000 to 200,000 distinct CDR3 sequences. Sequencing was performed on blood. The receptors come from a human donor with ulcerative colitis or Crohn's disease, or a healthy co-twin of an affected twin (not recorded which). Both conserved end residues are part of each CDR3.

J gene: TRBJ2-5; V gene: TRBV6-2/TRBV6-3; CDR3 protein: CASSYEVAWAQETQYF
J gene: TRBJ1-1; V gene: TRBV10-3; CDR3 protein: CAISEVESGRTEAFF
J gene: TRBJ2-5; V gene: TRBV10-3; CDR3 protein: CAISGTNKETQYF
J gene: TRBJ1-1; V gene: TRBV18; CDR3 protein: CASSPPVLTGGRVQTEAFF
J gene: TRBJ2-5; V gene: TRBV29-1; CDR3 protein: CSVGGDETQYF
J gene: TRBJ2-7; V gene: TRBV27; CDR3 protein: CASSPLGNYEQYF
J gene: TRBJ2-2; V gene: TRBV9; CDR3 protein: CASSVERWGSNTGELFF
J gene: TRBJ2-5; V gene: TRBV12-3/TRBV12-4; CDR3 protein: CASSRGAPDTQYF
J gene: TRBJ2-7; V gene: TRBV20-1; CDR3 protein: CSAGTLTYEQYF
J gene: TRBJ2-1; V gene: TRBV20-1; CDR3 protein: CSALRLDKGHNEQFF
J gene: TRBJ2-2; V gene: TRBV5-1; CDR3 protein: CASSLESGNTGELFF
J gene: TRBJ2-7; V gene: TRBV6-2/TRBV6-3; CDR3 protein: CASSSPVAGGFGDEQYF
J gene: TRBJ2-3; V gene: TRBV28; CDR3 protein: CASSLLAAILAGATDTQYF
J gene: TRBJ1-1; V gene: TRBV12-3/TRBV12-4; CDR3 protein: CASSSNKDGPNTEAFF
J gene: TRBJ1-1; V gene: TRBV6-1; CDR3 protein: CASSERGQSGALF
J gene: TRBJ1-2; V gene: TRBV11-1; CDR3 protein: CASSLASRQLATNYGYTF
J gene: TRBJ2-3; V gene: TRBV7-2; CDR3 protein: CASSYRGQSTDTQYF
J gene: TRBJ1-2; V gene: TRBV18; CDR3 protein: CASSPPVAGDYGYTF
J gene: TRBJ1-2; V gene: TRBV7-9; CDR3 protein: CASSSSRGDYGYTF
J gene: TRBJ1-1; V gene: TRBV27; CDR3 protein: CASSFQLTGLSTEAFF
J gene: TRBJ2-7; V gene: TRBV5-1; CDR3 protein: CASSSNGQGSGWQYF
J gene: TRBJ2-5; V gene: TRBV27; CDR3 protein: CASSFMTSGRPTWSQYF
J gene: TRBJ2-1; V gene: TRBV14; CDR3 protein: CASSPSSGLYNEQFF
J gene: TRBJ1-3; V gene: TRBV5-4; CDR3 protein: CASSRDKASGNTIYF
J gene: TRBJ2-2; V gene: TRBV9; CDR3 protein: CASSPSFGVQTGTGELFF
J gene: TRBJ2-1; V gene: TRBV20-1; CDR3 protein: CSARGLPNEQFF
J gene: TRBJ1-5; V gene: TRBV7-9; CDR3 protein: CASSSPPGSEPQHF
J gene: TRBJ2-5; V gene: TRBV7-7; CDR3 protein: CASSVRALGTGETQYF
J gene: TRBJ2-5; V gene: TRBV28; CDR3 protein: CASSLPWDRVQETQYF
J gene: TRBJ1-1; V gene: TRBV2; CDR3 protein: CASSDGVMNTEAFF
J gene: TRBJ2-3; V gene: TRBV20-1; CDR3 protein: CSARVPPGTSGRGRTDTQYF
J gene: TRBJ1-2; V gene: TRBV5-4; CDR3 protein: CASSSGGLTNYGYTF
J gene: TRBJ1-2; V gene: TRBV12-3/TRBV12-4; CDR3 protein: CASSVSGTAYGYTF
J gene: TRBJ1-2; V gene: TRBV30; CDR3 protein: CAWSPPDRVGYTF
J gene: TRBJ2-5; V gene: TRBV20-1; CDR3 protein: CSARDVSGGHEETQYF
J gene: TRBJ1-1; V gene: TRBV6-5; CDR3 protein: CASSRRGDTEAFF
J gene: TRBJ2-1; V gene: TRBV25-1; CDR3 protein: CASTQGQGDNEQFF
J gene: TRBJ2-1; V gene: TRBV27; CDR3 protein: CATMRGAGAGDEQFF
J gene: TRBJ1-1; V gene: TRBV12-3/TRBV12-4; CDR3 protein: CASIIRGLPEAFF
J gene: TRBJ2-1; V gene: TRBV4-3; CDR3 protein: CASSQDWSDPRQFF